The 13 T cell receptor beta chains below all came from one sample that was sequenced in a study of CD4 T cell repertoires in COVID-19. Using immunoSEQ multiplex PCR, the repertoire was profiled, and TCRdb retains in-frame clones only, with some absent. The sample has roughly 23,000 clones, more than 75% seen once. These memory T cells were uncultured and sequenced directly after ex vivo isolation. The specimen comprised central memory CD4+ T cells from blood, sampled before the COVID-19 pandemic. Receptor source: a human donor who had COVID-19.

The chain joins TRBV28 to TRBJ2-3; the D is unclear. This CDR3 is built from 13 residues. Trimming took 6 bases from V and 0 from J, leaving 7 bases between them. CDR1 MDHEN and CDR2 SYDVKM come from the germline V gene. CDR3: CASSLPSTDTQYF. CDR3 nucleotide sequence: TGTGCCAGCAGCCTTCCGAGCACAGATACGCAGTATTTT.

This CDR3 reads CASSPSGDRGYEQYF. The CDR3 bases are TGTGCCAGCAGTCCCTCGGGGGACAGGGGCTACGAGCAGTACTTC. The chain employs TRBV28 and TRBJ2-7, with 10 bases aligning to TRBD1. Germline CDR1 and CDR2: MDHEN and SYDVKM. The length of the CDR3 is 15 residues. Trimming removed 5 bases from V and 3 bases from J; junction bases left unmatched: 7. Based on the CDR3 plus reference TRBV28 and TRBJ2-7, the full variable domain is DVKVTQSSRYLVKRTGEKVFLECVQDMDHENMFWYRQDPGLGLRLIYFSYDVKMKEKGDIPEGYSVSREKKERFSLILESASTNQTSMYLCASSPSGDRGYEQYFGPGTRLTVT.

This chain uses TRBV2 with TRBJ1-2; the match to TRBD1 covers 10 bases. This CDR3 contains 12 residues. V shed 10 bases, J shed 9 bases, and the junction held 8 bases outside the gene matches. Germline CDR1 and CDR2: SNHLY and FYNNEI. The CDR3 region has the DNA TGTGCCACTTCGGGACAGGGGCCGAGCTACACCTTC. Its translation: CATSGQGPSYTF.

This clone was counted between two and nine times. This chain joins TRBV19 and TRBJ1-1; maybe TRBD1 (5 bases). The CDR3 covers 14 residues. The germline V gene has CDR1 LNHDA and CDR2 SQIVND (reference sequence). V dropped 3 bases and J dropped 1 base, with 9 bases sitting between them. The CDR3 sequence is CASSIRQGNTEAFF. The CDR3 DNA follows: TGTGCCAGTAGTATTCGTCAGGGGAACACTGAAGCTTTCTTT.

The chain uses TRBV28 and TRBJ1-2; D unclear. V shed 8 bases and J shed 3 bases, with 10 bases lying between them. The CDR3 has 12 amino acids. The germline V gene encodes CDR1 MDHEN and CDR2 SYDVKM. This CDR3 is CASRSAYYGYTF. CDR3 coding DNA: TGTGCCAGCCGCTCAGCGTACTATGGCTACACCTTC.

V usage is TRBV11-2 and J usage is TRBJ2-7, with 10 bases matching TRBD2. J lost 3 bases, V lost 5 bases, and 4 bases had no gene match. The germline CDR1 and CDR2 sequences are SGHAT and FQNNGV. The CDR3 extends over 14 amino acids. The CDR3 region has the DNA TGTGCCAGCAGCCCTAGCGGGGGTTTCTACGAGCAGTACTTC. Protein product: CASSPSGGFYEQYF.

This chain uses TRBV7-2 with TRBJ2-4; 12 bases match TRBD2. This CDR3 contains 16 residues. CDR1 SGHTA and CDR2 FQGNSA come from the germline V gene. V lost 5 bases and J lost 2; bases outside the gene matches: 4. CDR3: CASSLTSGGSKNIQYF. The CDR3 DNA reads TGTGCCAGCAGCCTTACTAGCGGGGGGTCCAAAAACATTCAGTACTTC.

This chain connects TRBV7-8 to TRBJ2-3; 7 bases are a match to TRBD2. The V gene end was trimmed by 7 bases and the J gene end by 3 bases; junction bases not matched to a gene: 10. This CDR3 contains 15 residues. Per the germline V gene, CDR1 is SGHVS and CDR2 is FQNEAQ. The CDR3 DNA follows: TGTGCCAGCACCAAACAAGCGGGAAAGACAGATACGCAGTATTTT. Residues: CASTKQAGKTDTQYF.

The rearrangement uses TRBV7-2 and TRBJ1-1; D gene unclear. Germline V lookup: CDR1 SGHTA, CDR2 FQGNSA. The CDR3 loop spans 11 amino acids. With 5 bases removed from V and 2 bases from J, the gap between germline ends came to 3 bases. CDR3 sequence: CASSQNTEAFF. The CDR3, as DNA: TGTGCCAGCAGCCAAAACACTGAAGCTTTCTTT.

V and J are TRBV2 and TRBJ1-2, with D possibly TRBD1 on 5 matching bases. V was cut by 9 bases and J by 5 bases, with 7 bases left in between. Germline lookup yields CDR1 SNHLY and CDR2 FYNNEI. This CDR3 contains 10 residues. The CDR3 nucleotides read TGTGCCAGGGGGGGTTATGGCTACACCTTC. It is translated as CARGGYGYTF.

Written as DNA, the CDR3 is TGCGCCAGCAGATGGGACACCTCTGGGGCCAACGTCCTGACTTTC. Its protein product is CASRWDTSGANVLTF. The chain links TRBV5-1 to TRBJ2-6, with D perhaps TRBD1 (6 bases). There are 15 residues in the CDR3. V was shortened by 5 bases and J by 0 bases, with 9 bases between the two germline ends. CDR1 is SGHRS, CDR2 YFSETQ, per germline.

CDR3 protein: CASSAQGIETQYF. The CDR3 region has the DNA TGTGCCAGCAGCGCACAGGGTATAGAGACCCAGTACTTC. The chain links TRBV7-3 to TRBJ2-5; D possibly corresponds to TRBD1 (6 bases). V was cut by 5 bases and J by 4 bases, with 11 bases left in between. Germline V CDR1 and CDR2: SGHTA, FQGTGA. The length of the CDR3 is 13 residues. Complete variable domain (other parts from reference TRBV7-3 and TRBJ2-5): GAGVSQTPSNKVTEKGKYVELRCDPISGHTALYWYRQSLGQGPEFLIYFQGTGAADDSGLPNDRFFAVRPEGSVSTLKIQRTERGDSAVYLCASSAQGIETQYFGPGTRLLVL.

The J gene is TRBJ1-1, the V gene TRBV27, with a tentative D call TRBD1 (5 bases). Trimming removed 4 bases from V and 5 bases from J, with 17 bases in between. Germline V gene sequence: CDR1 MNHEY, CDR2 SMNVEV (reference sequence). This CDR3 is 15 amino acids long. CDR3 DNA: TGTGCCAGCAGTTCGCTGGAGGGGAGAGCGACTGAAGCTTTCTTT. Translated, it gives CASSSLEGRATEAFF.